The rows below give T cell receptor beta chains drawn from one sample of a study of identical twins. MiXCR, applied by TCRdb to the 5' RACE reads, yields one record per CDR3 protein. The table records approximately 150,000 distinct CDR3 sequences, around 3.5% of them present only once. The sample taken for sequencing was memory T cells sorted from blood. These receptors came from a man between 18 and 29 years old in good health. Each CDR3 is given with its conserved first and last residue. Each record gives: clone size, D gene, J gene, V gene, CDR3 protein, CDR3 DNA. The D gene is left open where the match is weak. Clone size, where shown, is once, few, many, or a class for clones that have expanded.

many	.	TRBJ2-7	TRBV4-2	CASSQGFGTTAYEQYF	TGTGCCAGCAGCCAAGGCTTTGGGACAACGGCTTACGAGCAGTACTTC
many	.	TRBJ2-4	TRBV5-4	CASSPRMGIQYF	TGTGCCAGCAGCCCACGGATGGGCATTCAGTACTTC
many	.	TRBJ2-3	TRBV6-1	CASSLGERAHSTDTQYF	TGTGCCAGCAGCCTGGGGGAGCGCGCCCATAGCACAGATACGCAGTATTTT
many	.	TRBJ2-1	TRBV5-1	CASSLEAGPVFYNEQFF	TGCGCCAGCAGCTTGGAAGCCGGACCAGTGTTCTACAATGAGCAGTTCTTC
many	TRBD1	TRBJ2-2	TRBV20-1	CSAQGTENTGELFF	TGCAGTGCGCAGGGGACAGAGAACACCGGGGAGCTGTTTTTT
many	.	TRBJ2-7	TRBV20-1	CSAQQWAGGSSYEQYF	TGCAGTGCGCAGCAGTGGGCAGGGGGGAGCTCCTACGAGCAGTACTTC
many	.	TRBJ1-5	TRBV5-1	CASSLDNSQGQPQHF	TGCGCCAGCAGCTTGGACAACTCCCAGGGGCAGCCCCAGCATTTT
many	.	TRBJ1-3	TRBV12-3/TRBV12-4	CASSFRGVPGNTIYF	TGTGCCAGCAGTTTCAGGGGAGTCCCTGGAAACACCATATATTTT
many	TRBD1	TRBJ1-6	TRBV30	CAWTTGLNSPLHF	TGTGCCTGGACGACAGGGTTGAATTCACCCCTCCACTTT
many	.	TRBJ2-7	TRBV27	CASRSQSLTYEQYF	TGTGCCAGCAGATCCCAGTCCCTGACCTACGAGCAGTACTTC
many	.	TRBJ1-5	TRBV27	CASSFLGEGNQPQHF	TGTGCCAGCAGTTTTTTGGGGGAGGGAAATCAGCCCCAGCATTTT
many	.	TRBJ2-5	TRBV20-1	CSFLAPGTQYF	TGCAGTTTCCTGGCCCCCGGGACCCAGTACTTC
many	.	TRBJ2-7	TRBV10-3	CAVLDAAYEQYF	TGTGCCGTACTAGATGCGGCCTACGAGCAGTACTTC
many	TRBD2	TRBJ2-1	TRBV12-3/TRBV12-4	CASSPSGPPMGQFF	TGTGCCAGCAGCCCTAGCGGGCCACCGATGGGGCAGTTCTTC
many	.	TRBJ1-5	TRBV15	CATSRDKGNNQPQHF	TGTGCCACCAGCAGAGATAAGGGGAACAATCAGCCCCAGCATTTT
many	.	TRBJ1-1	TRBV7-9	CASSLSLGGGNTEAFF	TGTGCCAGCAGCTTATCACTTGGAGGAGGGAACACTGAAGCTTTCTTT
many	.	TRBJ2-1	TRBV6-6	CASSLTENNEQFF	TGTGCCAGCAGCTTAACAGAGAACAATGAGCAGTTCTTC
.	TRBD1	TRBJ1-2	TRBV5-8	CASSLAGGENYGYTF	TGTGCCAGCAGCTTGGCAGGGGGCGAGAACTATGGCTACACCTTC
many	.	TRBJ2-1	TRBV12-3/TRBV12-4	CASSSSGNNEQFF	TGTGCCAGCAGTTCATCGGGTAACAATGAGCAGTTCTTC
.	.	TRBJ2-2	TRBV18	CASSPSGSSGELFF	TGTGCCAGCTCACCCTCGGGGAGTTCCGGGGAGCTGTTTTTT
many	.	TRBJ1-2	TRBV5-1	CASSAQLGGYGYTF	TGCGCCAGCAGCGCTCAGCTCGGGGGCTATGGCTACACCTTC
many	.	TRBJ2-5	TRBV7-9	CASSARGSWSETQYF	TGTGCCAGCAGCGCGAGAGGTAGCTGGTCGGAGACCCAGTACTTC
many	.	TRBJ1-1	TRBV7-9	CASSLDVGAFF	TGTGCCAGCAGCCTAGACGTAGGCGCTTTCTTT
many	.	TRBJ2-1	TRBV15	CATSSFRDPYNEQFF	TGTGCCACCAGCAGTTTCCGTGACCCCTACAATGAGCAGTTCTTC
many	TRBD1	TRBJ1-2	TRBV19	CASSIPFRQGRRYGYTF	TGTGCCAGTAGTATCCCTTTCCGACAGGGGAGGAGGTATGGCTACACCTTC
many	.	TRBJ2-3	TRBV11-2	CASRWAGTDTQYF	TGTGCCAGCAGGTGGGCAGGGACAGATACGCAGTATTTT
many	.	TRBJ2-2	TRBV6-5	CASSYGLGDLPGELFF	TGTGCCAGCAGTTACGGTCTTGGGGATTTGCCCGGGGAGCTGTTTTTT
many	.	TRBJ2-3	TRBV10-1	CASSESDRDTQYF	TGCGCCAGCAGTGAGTCGGACAGAGATACGCAGTATTTT
many	.	TRBJ2-7	TRBV27	CASSLKGSITNEQYF	TGTGCCAGCAGTCTTAAGGGGAGTATCACCAACGAGCAGTACTTC
many	.	TRBJ2-3	TRBV28	CASSHGPITDTQYF	TGTGCCAGCAGCCACGGACCGATCACAGATACGCAGTATTTT
many	.	TRBJ2-1	TRBV3-1	CASSQGLPGTNNEQFF	TGTGCCAGCAGCCAAGGCCTCCCCGGGACGAATAATGAGCAGTTCTTC
many	TRBD2	TRBJ2-3	TRBV7-2	CASSLYLAGDTQYF	TGTGCCAGCAGCTTATACCTAGCGGGGGATACGCAGTATTTT
many	.	TRBJ2-1	TRBV6-4	CASQVARGTISEQFF	TGTGCCAGCCAAGTGGCCCGGGGGACAATAAGTGAGCAGTTCTTC
many	.	TRBJ2-3	TRBV24-1	CATSRDSADTQYF	TGTGCCACATCCAGGGATTCTGCAGATACGCAGTATTTT
many	.	TRBJ1-3	TRBV4-3	CASSTGQFSGNTIYF	TGCGCCAGCAGCACCGGACAGTTCTCTGGAAACACCATATATTTT
few	TRBD1	TRBJ2-2	TRBV19	CASIPGQGAAGELFF	TGTGCCAGTATCCCGGGACAGGGGGCGGCCGGGGAGCTGTTTTTT
many	TRBD2	TRBJ2-2	TRBV20-1	CSAVLAGDYTGELFF	TGCAGTGCCGTACTAGCGGGAGATTACACCGGGGAGCTGTTTTTT
many	TRBD1	TRBJ1-2	TRBV12-3/TRBV12-4	CASNRQGPNYGYTF	TGTGCCAGCAATCGACAGGGGCCTAACTATGGCTACACCTTC
many	.	TRBJ2-3	TRBV4-1	CASSQVGVGDTQYF	TGCGCCAGCAGCCAAGTAGGGGTGGGAGATACGCAGTATTTT
many	.	TRBJ2-1	TRBV29-1	CSVGRQQFF	TGCAGCGTCGGCCGTCAGCAGTTCTTC
many	.	TRBJ2-2	TRBV28	CASSSPRGPGELFF	TGTGCCAGCAGCTCCCCTCGTGGACCCGGGGAGCTGTTTTTT
.	.	TRBJ2-5	TRBV14	CASSQRRGRETQYF	TGTGCCAGCAGCCAAAGGAGGGGGCGAGAGACCCAGTACTTC
many	.	TRBJ2-1	TRBV11-3	CASSFLGDNEQFF	TGTGCCAGCAGCTTTCTCGGAGACAATGAGCAGTTCTTC
many	TRBD1	TRBJ1-2	TRBV5-5	CASSPDRVSRGYTF	TGTGCCAGCAGCCCCGACAGGGTATCGCGGGGCTACACCTTC
many	.	TRBJ1-1	TRBV7-8	CASSLVAGWNTEAFF	TGTGCCAGCAGCTTAGTCGCAGGGTGGAACACTGAAGCTTTCTTT
many	.	TRBJ2-1	TRBV29-1	CSVHYPSNEQFF	TGCAGCGTACACTACCCATCTAATGAGCAGTTCTTC
many	TRBD2	TRBJ2-5	TRBV5-1	CASLSGAGGLEETQYF	TGCGCCAGCCTTAGCGGGGCGGGAGGCCTGGAAGAGACCCAGTACTTC
many	.	TRBJ1-6	TRBV12-3/TRBV12-4	CASTSGLSYSPLHF	TGTGCCAGCACCTCGGGACTTTCCTATTCACCCCTCCACTTT
few	TRBD1	TRBJ2-2	TRBV27	CGTGVNTGELFF	TGTGGGACAGGGGTAAACACCGGGGAGCTGTTTTTT
many	TRBD2	TRBJ2-5	TRBV5-1	CASSSSPGTRLETQYF	TGCGCCAGCAGCTCCAGTCCCGGGACTAGATTGGAGACCCAGTACTTC
many	TRBD1	TRBJ2-1	TRBV20-1	CSAGRQGGNEQFF	TGCAGTGCCGGGAGACAGGGGGGAAATGAGCAGTTCTTC
few	.	TRBJ2-2	TRBV11-3	CASSFQEDTGELFF	TGTGCCAGCAGCTTTCAGGAGGACACCGGGGAGCTGTTTTTT
many	TRBD2	TRBJ2-3	TRBV7-2	CASSFRRAGVRLTDTQYF	TGTGCCAGCAGCTTCCGACGAGCGGGAGTTCGTCTCACAGATACGCAGTATTTT
many	.	TRBJ2-1	TRBV6-9	CASSYSVRKDSYNEQFF	TGTGCCAGCAGTTATTCAGTTAGGAAGGACTCCTACAATGAGCAGTTCTTC
.	.	TRBJ2-3	TRBV29-1	CSVEEGTSTDTQYF	TGCAGCGTTGAAGAGGGGACTAGCACAGATACGCAGTATTTT